This paragraph covers one TCR beta chain sequence. Its target is not known. This sample stems from a study of PD-L1 blockade in urothelial cancer. Overall study context: Blood was evaluated 3 weeks (second dose) and 6 weeks after therapy began. Typically, measured as a median, blood samples had over 120,000 T cells.

Germline V gene data show CDR1 as SGDLS and CDR2 as YYNGEE. Deletions cut 0 bases from V and 5 bases from J, with 12 bases between. The CDR3 runs to 14 residues. PCRs each included synthetic TCR analog templates spiked in. Data came from immunoSEQ multiplex PCR; TCRdb stores just in-frame clones and leaves some out. The table shows approximately 120,000 clones, with more than 70% occurring only once. General study results and limits: Below-median pretreatment blood TCR clonality was associated with improved progression-free and overall survival.

Time point: peripheral blood 6 weeks after treatment start. The receptor was isolated from a middle-aged man with urothelial cancer. The chain links TRBV9 to TRBJ2-7, with D unresolved. Sequencing used PBMCs, obtained around atezolizumab (anti-PD-L1) treatment. CDR3 sequence: CASSVDAGLNEQYF. The CDR3 DNA follows: TGTGCCAGCAGCGTAGATGCCGGGTTAAACGAGCAGTACTTC.